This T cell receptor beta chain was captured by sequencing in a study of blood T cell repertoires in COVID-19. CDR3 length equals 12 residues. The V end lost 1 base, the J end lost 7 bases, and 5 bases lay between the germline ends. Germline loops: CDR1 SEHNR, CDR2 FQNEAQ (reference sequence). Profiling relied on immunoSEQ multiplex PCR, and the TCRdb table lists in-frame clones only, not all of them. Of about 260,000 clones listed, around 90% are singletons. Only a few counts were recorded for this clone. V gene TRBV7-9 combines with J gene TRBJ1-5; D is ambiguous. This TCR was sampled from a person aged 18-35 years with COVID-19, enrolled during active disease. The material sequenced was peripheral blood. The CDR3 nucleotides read TGTGCCAGCAGCTTAGGCGGGCAGCCCCAGCATTTT. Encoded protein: CASSLGGQPQHF.